The source of this T cell receptor beta chain is a study of blood T cell repertoires in COVID-19. Study at large: T cells, B-cell-depleted T cells, or PBMCs supplied cDNA or gDNA.

Germline values: CDR1 KGHDR, CDR2 SFDVKD. The ends lost 7 bases at V and 5 bases at J; junction bases unmatched: 12. The CDR3 has 16 residues. In the authors' workflow: Reference gene primer amplification yielded estimated nucleated cell counts. This table comes from immunoSEQ multiplex PCR, and its TCRdb copy is limited to in-frame clones, with some not included. V and J calls and clone size follow that table, whereas D and trimming were derived from the DNA. Here the sample spans approximately 170,000 clones, more than 75% being singletons. Enrolled through a virtual design, the participants were between roughly 18 and 95 years of age and came from some 26 US areas.

Sequenced material: PBMCs or T cells enriched from blood (not recorded which). The chain employs TRBV24-1 and TRBJ2-2; TRBD1 aligns across 7 bases. The TCR comes from a man in his forties or fifties who had recovered from COVID-19. The DNA of the CDR3 is TGTGCCACCAGCAACATTTTTAGGGGGCTGACCGGGGAGCTGTTTTTT. As protein: CATSNIFRGLTGELFF.